The TCR beta chain under discussion was sequenced for a study of blood T cell repertoires in COVID-19 (TCRdb year 2020). As for the study more broadly: Samples covering the acute and convalescent phases of COVID-19 were provided by collaborators in the United States, Italy and Spain. The prospective study material was composed of cDNA or gDNA derived from T cells, B-cell-depleted T cells, or PBMCs. The dataset comprised deeply sampled blood TCRbeta repertoires from subjects exposed to, actively infected with, or recovered from COVID-19. A freely available public database, intended as a resource for researchers studying the immune response to SARS-CoV-2, is where the repertoires were released. The samples were drawn from the first 160 participants of the ongoing ImmuneRACE study and from under 1,500 subjects provided by 6 global collaborators. Nearly every sample came with metadata listing a de-identified subject ID, COVID-19 status, age in years and sex. Where available, HLA class I and class II types were obtained from metadata supplied by the sample provider rather than from assay-based typing.

V gives up 2 bases and J gives up 4 bases, and the segment between their germline ends measures 11 bases. The CDR3 goes from the cysteine to the phenylalanine over 14 residues. CDR3 DNA only is kept here, 42 bases in frame from base 1. CDR1 and CDR2 are read off the germline V gene as LGHNA and YSLEER. Findings and caveats that apply to the study as a whole: Clinical and demographic metadata were provided uncurated, with the amount varying by source and participant.

The immunoSEQ Assay, a bias-controlled multiplex PCR, was used to amplify TCRbeta CDR3 regions from genomic DNA. Processing in the source paper ran as follows. Within the assay, amplification of reference gene primers was used to estimate how many nucleated cells each sample contained. To quantify the absolute abundance of each unique TCRbeta CDR3 rearrangement, sequence reads were collapsed and filtered. For each sample, productive Simpson clonality was calculated by taking the square root of Simpson's diversity index across productive rearrangements. TCRdb re-hosts the immuneACCESS table, in-frame sequences only. Its copies lack some clones; in the studies checked, an unresolved V gene accounts for under half of them, and the cause for the rest is not known. V, J and clone size are those of that table, while D and trimming were read from the DNA. The sample table contains about 39,000 clones; only one count was recorded for 91% of them. Clones ranked in the top ten supply over 2% of the sample.

Each collaborating institution followed its own protocols to collect whole blood in K2EDTA tubes. For TCRbeta analysis, collaborators shipped samples in one of three forms: frozen whole blood, isolated PBMCs, or DNA extracted from either of those sample types. On this clone: The antigen it binds to is not known. No base quality information exists; no much larger clone differs at one position.

Sequencing was performed on peripheral blood. This sequence was found in a man aged 50 to 59 with active COVID-19. This sequence uses TRBV4-3 and TRBJ1-1; the D gene is possibly TRBD1, with 5 bases matching. The CDR3 in this case is CASSQRGGGTEAFF. The nucleotide sequence reads as follows: TGCGCCAGCAGCCAACGCGGGGGGGGCACTGAAGCTTTCTTT.